The clone carrying this T cell receptor (beta chain) appeared once. Its antigen is still unknown. The treatment was: oral pan-JAK inhibitor, 5-10 mg twice daily. As part of sample collection, lesional scalp punch biopsies and peripheral blood were taken from alopecia areata patients. These data belong to a study of CD8+ T cells in alopecia areata. Study-level information: Dosing with tofacitinib proceeded for 6 to 18 months, followed by 6 months off drug.

Overall study findings and caveats: Sharing of TCR sequences between patients (possibly for HLA-related reasons) was less clear than in mice.

Extracted RNA was reverse transcribed into cDNA, the sequencing template. The data were produced by immunoSEQ multiplex PCR, yet TCRdb's version contains in-frame clones alone and is incomplete. The sample holds roughly 3,800 clones, 70% to 85% seen once. This specimen consisted of skin, obtained at week 24, from a patient treated with tofacitinib. The source of this sequence is a human donor with alopecia areata.

CDR3 protein: CASSSTGKGTEAFF. The CDR3 nucleotides read TGTGCCAGCAGCTCGACAGGAAAGGGGACTGAAGCTTTCTTT. The chain carries TRBV13 and TRBJ1-1; TRBD1 is a possible D gene (6 bases). Germline V gene data show CDR1 as PRHDT and CDR2 as FYEKMQ (reference sequence). Trimming left V 4 bases short and J 5 bases short, with 14 bases between. The CDR3 is made up of 14 amino acids.